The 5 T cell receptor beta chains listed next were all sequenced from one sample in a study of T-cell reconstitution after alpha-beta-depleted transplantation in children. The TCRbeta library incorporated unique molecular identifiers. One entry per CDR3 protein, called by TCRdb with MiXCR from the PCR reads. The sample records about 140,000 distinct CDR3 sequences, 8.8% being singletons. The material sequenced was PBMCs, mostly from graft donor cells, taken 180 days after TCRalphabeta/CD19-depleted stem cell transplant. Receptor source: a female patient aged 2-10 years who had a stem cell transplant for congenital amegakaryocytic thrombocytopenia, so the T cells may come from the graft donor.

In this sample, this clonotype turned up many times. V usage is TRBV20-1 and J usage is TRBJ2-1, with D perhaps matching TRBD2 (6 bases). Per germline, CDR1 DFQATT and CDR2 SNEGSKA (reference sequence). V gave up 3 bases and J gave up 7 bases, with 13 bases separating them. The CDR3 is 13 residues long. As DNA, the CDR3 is TGCAGTGCTAGTGGAGGGTGGGCAAATGAGCAGTTCTTC. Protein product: CSASGGWANEQFF.

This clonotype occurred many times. The CDR3 region has the DNA TGTGCCAGCAGTCGGGGACAGGGGGCTCTCGGTTCACCCCTCCACTTT. Its protein is CASSRGQGALGSPLHF. V and J are TRBV6-5 and TRBJ1-6; 12 nucleotides align to TRBD1. J gave up 9 bases and V 5 bases, and 8 bases lay outside the gene matches. Germline assignment: CDR1 MNHEY and CDR2 SVGAGI. The CDR3 runs 16 residues.

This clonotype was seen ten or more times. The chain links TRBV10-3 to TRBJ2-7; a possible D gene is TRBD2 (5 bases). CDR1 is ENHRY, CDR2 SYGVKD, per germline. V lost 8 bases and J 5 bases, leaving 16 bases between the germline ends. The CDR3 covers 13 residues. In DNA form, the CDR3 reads TGTGCCATCCATGCCGGGGAAGGTGACGAGCAGTACTTC. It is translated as CAIHAGEGDEQYF.

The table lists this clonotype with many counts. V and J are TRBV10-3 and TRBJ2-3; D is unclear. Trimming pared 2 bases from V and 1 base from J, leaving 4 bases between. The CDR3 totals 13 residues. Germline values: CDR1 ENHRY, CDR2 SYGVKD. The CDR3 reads CAISEEGTDTQYF. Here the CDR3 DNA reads TGTGCCATCAGTGAGGAGGGCACAGATACGCAGTATTTT.

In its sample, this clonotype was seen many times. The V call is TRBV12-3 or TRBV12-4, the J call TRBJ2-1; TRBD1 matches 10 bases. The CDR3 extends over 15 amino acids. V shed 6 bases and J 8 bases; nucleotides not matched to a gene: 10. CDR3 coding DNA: TGTGCCAGCAGGGTATCCGGGACAGGGGCGCATGAGCAGTTCTTC. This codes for CASRVSGTGAHEQFF.